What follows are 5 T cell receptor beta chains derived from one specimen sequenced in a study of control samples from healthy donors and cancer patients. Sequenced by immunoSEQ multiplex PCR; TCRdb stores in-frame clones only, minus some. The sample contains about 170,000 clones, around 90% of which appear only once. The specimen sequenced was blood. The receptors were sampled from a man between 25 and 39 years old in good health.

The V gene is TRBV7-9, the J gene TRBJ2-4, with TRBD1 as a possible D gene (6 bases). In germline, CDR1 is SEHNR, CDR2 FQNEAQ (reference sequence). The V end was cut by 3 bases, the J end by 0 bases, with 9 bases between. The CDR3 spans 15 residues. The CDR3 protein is CASSFSTGAKNIQYF. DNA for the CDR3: TGTGCCAGCAGCTTTTCGACAGGAGCCAAAAACATTCAGTACTTC.

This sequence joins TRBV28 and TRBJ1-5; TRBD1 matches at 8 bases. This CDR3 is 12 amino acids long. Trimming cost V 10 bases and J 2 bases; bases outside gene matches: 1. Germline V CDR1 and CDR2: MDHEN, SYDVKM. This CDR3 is CAIQGGNQPQHF. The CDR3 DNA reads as TGTGCCATACAGGGGGGCAATCAGCCCCAGCATTTT.

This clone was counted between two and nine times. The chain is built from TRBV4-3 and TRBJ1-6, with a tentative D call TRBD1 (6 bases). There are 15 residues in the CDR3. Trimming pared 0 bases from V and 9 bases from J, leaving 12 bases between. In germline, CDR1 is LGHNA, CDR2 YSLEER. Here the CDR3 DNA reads TGCGCCAGCAGCCAAGATGGGGGGGCAGGTTCACCCCTCCACTTT. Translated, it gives CASSQDGGAGSPLHF.

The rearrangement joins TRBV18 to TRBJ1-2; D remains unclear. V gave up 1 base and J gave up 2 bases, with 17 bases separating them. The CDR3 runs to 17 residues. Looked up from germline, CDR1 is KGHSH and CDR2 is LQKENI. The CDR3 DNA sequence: TGTGCCAGCTCACCACAGGCGGGAGGACGGCGGAACTATGGCTACACCTTC. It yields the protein CASSPQAGGRRNYGYTF.

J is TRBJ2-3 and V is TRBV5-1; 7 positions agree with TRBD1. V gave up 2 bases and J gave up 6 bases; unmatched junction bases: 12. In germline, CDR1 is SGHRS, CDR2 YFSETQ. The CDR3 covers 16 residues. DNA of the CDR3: TGCGCCAGCAGCTTCGGGCAGGGGGAAAAAAGGGATACGCAGTATTTT. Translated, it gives CASSFGQGEKRDTQYF.